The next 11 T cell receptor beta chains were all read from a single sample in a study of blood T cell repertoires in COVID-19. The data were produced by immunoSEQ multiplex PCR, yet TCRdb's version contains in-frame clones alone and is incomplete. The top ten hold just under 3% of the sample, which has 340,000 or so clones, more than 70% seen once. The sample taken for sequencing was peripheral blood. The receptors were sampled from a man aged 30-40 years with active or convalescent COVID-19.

CDR3 residues: CAWSTGAQPQHF. In DNA form, the CDR3 reads TGTGCCTGGAGTACAGGGGCTCAGCCCCAGCATTTT. The J gene is TRBJ1-5, the V gene TRBV30; 7 nucleotides align to TRBD1. CDR1 is GTSNPN and CDR2 is SVGIG in the germline V gene (reference sequence). The CDR3 extends over 12 amino acids. Trimming cost V 2 bases and J 6 bases; bases outside gene matches: 1.

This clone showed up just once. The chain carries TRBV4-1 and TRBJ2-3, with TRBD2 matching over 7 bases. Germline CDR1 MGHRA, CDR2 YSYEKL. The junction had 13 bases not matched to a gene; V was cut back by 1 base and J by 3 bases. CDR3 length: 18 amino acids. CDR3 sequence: CASSQGPGGIVYTDTQYF. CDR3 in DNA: TGCGCCAGCAGCCAAGGGCCCGGGGGGATCGTATATACAGATACGCAGTATTTT.

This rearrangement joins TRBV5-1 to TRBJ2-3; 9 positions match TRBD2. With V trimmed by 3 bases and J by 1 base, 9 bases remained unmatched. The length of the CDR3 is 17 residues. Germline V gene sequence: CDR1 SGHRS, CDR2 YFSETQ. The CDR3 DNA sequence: TGCGCCAGCAGCTCGGATCCTAGCGGGACCGGCACAGATACGCAGTATTTT. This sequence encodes CASSSDPSGTGTDTQYF.

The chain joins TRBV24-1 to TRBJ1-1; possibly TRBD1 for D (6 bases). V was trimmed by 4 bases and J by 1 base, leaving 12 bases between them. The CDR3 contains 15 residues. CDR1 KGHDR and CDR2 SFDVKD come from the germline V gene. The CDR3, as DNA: TGTGCCACCAGTGAAGGCGACAGGCGGAACACTGAAGCTTTCTTT. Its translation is CATSEGDRRNTEAFF.

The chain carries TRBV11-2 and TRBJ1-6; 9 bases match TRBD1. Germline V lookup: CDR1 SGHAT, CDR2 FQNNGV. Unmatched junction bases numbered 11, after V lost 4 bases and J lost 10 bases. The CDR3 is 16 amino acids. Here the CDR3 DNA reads TGTGCCAGCAGCTCCCTCCCGGGACAGGGAACCTCACCCCTCCACTTT. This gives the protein CASSSLPGQGTSPLHF. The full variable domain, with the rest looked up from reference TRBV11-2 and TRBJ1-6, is EAGVAQSPRYKIIEKRQSVAFWCNPISGHATLYWYQQILGQGPKLLIQFQNNGVVDDSQLPKDRFSAERLKGVDSTLKIQPAKLEDSAVYLCASSSLPGQGTSPLHFGNGTRLTVT.

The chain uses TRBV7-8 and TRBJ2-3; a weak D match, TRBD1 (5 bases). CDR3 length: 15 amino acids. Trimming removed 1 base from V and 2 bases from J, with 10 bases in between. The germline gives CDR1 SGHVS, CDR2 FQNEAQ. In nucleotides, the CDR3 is TGTGCCAGCAGCTTAGAGGGCAGGGCCACAGATACGCAGTATTTT. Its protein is CASSLEGRATDTQYF.

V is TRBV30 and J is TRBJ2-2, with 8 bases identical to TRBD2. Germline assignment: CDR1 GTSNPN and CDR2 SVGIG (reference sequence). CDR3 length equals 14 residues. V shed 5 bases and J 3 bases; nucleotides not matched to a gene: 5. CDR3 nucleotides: TGTGCCTGGCCCCGGGGGGGCGACACCGGGGAGCTGTTTTTT. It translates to CAWPRGGDTGELFF.

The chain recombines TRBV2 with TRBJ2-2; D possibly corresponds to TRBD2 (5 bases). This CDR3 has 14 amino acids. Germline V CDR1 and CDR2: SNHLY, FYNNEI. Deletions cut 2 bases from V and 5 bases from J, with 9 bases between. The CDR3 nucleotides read TGTGCCAGCAGTGAAATCCGGGATACCGGGGAGCTGTTTTTT. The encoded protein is CASSEIRDTGELFF.

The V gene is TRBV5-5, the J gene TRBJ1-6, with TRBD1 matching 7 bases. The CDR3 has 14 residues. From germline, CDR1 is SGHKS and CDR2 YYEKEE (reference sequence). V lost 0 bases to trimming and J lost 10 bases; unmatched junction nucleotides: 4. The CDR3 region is CASSLGTRGSPLHF. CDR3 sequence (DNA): TGTGCCAGCAGCTTGGGGACCAGGGGGTCACCCCTCCACTTT.

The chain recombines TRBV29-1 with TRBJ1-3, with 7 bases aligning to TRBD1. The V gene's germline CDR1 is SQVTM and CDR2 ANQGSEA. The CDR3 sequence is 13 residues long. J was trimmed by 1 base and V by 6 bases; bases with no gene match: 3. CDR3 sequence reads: CSVRQGSGNTIYF. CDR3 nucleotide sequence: TGCAGCGTGAGACAGGGATCTGGAAACACCATATATTTT.

The DNA of the CDR3 is TGTGCCAGCAGCTCTGTCGCATATAGGGGGTTCGGGGAGCTGTTTTTT. Protein product: CASSSVAYRGFGELFF. The chain links TRBV7-6 to TRBJ2-2; TRBD1 might be the D (6 bases). Deletions cut 4 bases from V and 7 bases from J, with 19 bases between. CDR1 SGHVS and CDR2 FNYEAQ come from the germline V gene. The CDR3 has 16 amino acids.